This T cell receptor beta chain was identified in a study of cytomegalovirus exposure and HLA in healthy donors. Study background: Researchers found that roughly 81% of over 350 genotyped donors fell within the Caucasian-associated ancestry cluster.

Looked up from germline, CDR1 is SGHNT and CDR2 is YYREEE (reference sequence). The CDR3 extends over 15 amino acids. V lost 8 bases and J 0 bases, leaving 18 bases between the germline ends. In the case of this clone: Its antigen is undetermined.

The study, taken as a whole, reports: Earlier analysis looked at TCR beta V segments, and most were productive about 90% or about 30% of the time. Among donors in an Asian-associated ancestry cluster, a later analysis reportedly found fewer N-insertions than the roughly 610-donor mean.

The PCR had 60 Vbeta and 13 Jbeta primers. Repertoires were generated with immunoSEQ multiplex PCR, while TCRdb's copy carries only in-frame clones and drops some. The sample holds 65,000 to 85,000 clones. Sequencing was performed on PBMCs. The chain has TRBV5-4 and TRBJ2-7; TRBD2 is a possible D gene (6 bases). This clonotype originated in a woman in her sixties or seventies in good health and CMV-seronegative. This CDR3 reads CASQTGTQDSYEQYF. Here the CDR3 DNA reads TGTGCCAGTCAGACCGGGACTCAAGACTCCTACGAGCAGTACTTC.